This T cell receptor beta chain appears in the sequencing data of a study of beta chain features in type 1 diabetes. Study outcomes and limitations: VDJ junctions from type 1 diabetes patients carried fewer insertions and larger deletions.

The authors reverse transcribed all of the isolated RNA, so sequencing captured expressed TCRB transcripts. Roughly 3.6 million reads on average were seen across naive, central memory and regulatory T cell samples. Repertoires were generated with immunoSEQ multiplex PCR, while TCRdb's copy carries only in-frame clones and drops some. The table shows some 270,000 clones, with about 14% occurring only once. Of note for this clone: Its antigen is currently unknown.

Germline V lookup: CDR1 SGHTA, CDR2 FQGNSA. V was shortened by 5 bases and J by 2 bases, with 13 bases between the two germline ends. This CDR3 region has 14 residues. The TCR originated in a woman in her thirties or forties in good health. This chain joins TRBV7-2 and TRBJ2-7; D gene unclear. The specimen sequenced was naive CD4+ T cells from blood. The CDR3 loop reads CASSRASQTYEQYF. The CDR3 DNA reads as TGTGCCAGCAGCCGCGCCTCACAGACCTACGAGCAGTACTTC.